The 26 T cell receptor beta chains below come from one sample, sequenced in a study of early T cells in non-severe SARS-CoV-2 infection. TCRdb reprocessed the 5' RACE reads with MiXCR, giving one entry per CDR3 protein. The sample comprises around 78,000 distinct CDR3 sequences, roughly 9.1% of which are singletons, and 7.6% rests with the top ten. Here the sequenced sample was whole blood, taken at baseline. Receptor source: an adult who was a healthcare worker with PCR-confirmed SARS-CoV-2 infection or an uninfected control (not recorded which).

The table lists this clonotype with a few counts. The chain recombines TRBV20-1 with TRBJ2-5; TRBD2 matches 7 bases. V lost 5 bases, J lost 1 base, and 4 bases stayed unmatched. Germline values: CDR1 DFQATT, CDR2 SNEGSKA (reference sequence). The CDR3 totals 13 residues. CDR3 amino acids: CSALGGGQETQYF. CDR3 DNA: TGCAGTGCTCTTGGCGGGGGCCAAGAGACCCAGTACTTC.

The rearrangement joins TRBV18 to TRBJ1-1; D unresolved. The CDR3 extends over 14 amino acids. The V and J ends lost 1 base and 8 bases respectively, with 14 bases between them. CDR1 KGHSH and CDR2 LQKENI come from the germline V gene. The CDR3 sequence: CASSPQVPLGEAFF. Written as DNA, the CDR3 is TGTGCCAGCTCACCACAGGTGCCGCTAGGAGAAGCTTTCTTT.

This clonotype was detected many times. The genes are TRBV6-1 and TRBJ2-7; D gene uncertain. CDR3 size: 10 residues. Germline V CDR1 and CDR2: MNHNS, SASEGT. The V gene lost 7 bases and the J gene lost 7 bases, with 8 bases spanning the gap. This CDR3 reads CASTLREQYF. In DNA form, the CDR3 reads TGTGCCAGCACCCTGCGGGAGCAGTACTTC.

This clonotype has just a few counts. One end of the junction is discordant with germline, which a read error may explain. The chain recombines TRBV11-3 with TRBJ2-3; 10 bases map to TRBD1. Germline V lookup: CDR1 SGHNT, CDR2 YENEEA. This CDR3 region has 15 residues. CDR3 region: CASSPRQGASDTQYF. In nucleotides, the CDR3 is TGCGCCAGCAGCCCTCGACAGGGGGCATCGGATACGCAGTATTTT.

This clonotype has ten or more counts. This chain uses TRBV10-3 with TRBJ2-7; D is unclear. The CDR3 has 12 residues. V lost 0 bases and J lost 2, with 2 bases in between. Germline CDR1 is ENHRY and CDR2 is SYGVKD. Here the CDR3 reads CAISESTYEQYF. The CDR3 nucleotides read TGTGCCATCAGTGAGTCCACCTACGAGCAGTACTTC.

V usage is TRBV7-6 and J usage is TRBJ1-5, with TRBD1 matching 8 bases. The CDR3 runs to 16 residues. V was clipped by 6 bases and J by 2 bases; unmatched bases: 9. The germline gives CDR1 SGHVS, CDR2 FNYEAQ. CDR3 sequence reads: CASRLQGGERNQPQHF. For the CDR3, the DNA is TGTGCCAGCAGGTTACAGGGGGGAGAGCGCAATCAGCCCCAGCATTTT.

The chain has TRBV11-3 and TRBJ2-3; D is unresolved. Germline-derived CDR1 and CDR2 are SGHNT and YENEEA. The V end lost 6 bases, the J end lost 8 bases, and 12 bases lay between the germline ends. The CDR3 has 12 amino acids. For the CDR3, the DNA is TGTGCCAGCAGTGCTATCGGGTCTACGCAGTATTTT. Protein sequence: CASSAIGSTQYF.

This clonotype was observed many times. CDR3 in DNA: TGTGCCAGCAGCTTGAATAGACCAGACGCGTTGAACACTGAAGCTTTCTTT. Translating it yields CASSLNRPDALNTEAFF. The chain uses TRBV7-9 and TRBJ1-1; D gene uncertain. The CDR3 loop spans 17 amino acids. Per germline, CDR1 SEHNR and CDR2 FQNEAQ (reference sequence). V was clipped by 3 bases and J by 0 bases, with 17 bases between them.

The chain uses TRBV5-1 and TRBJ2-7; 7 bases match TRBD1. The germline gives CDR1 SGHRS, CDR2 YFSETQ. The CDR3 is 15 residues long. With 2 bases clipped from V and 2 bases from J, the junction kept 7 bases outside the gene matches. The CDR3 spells CASSFTGDTTYEQYF. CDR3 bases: TGCGCCAGCAGCTTTACAGGGGACACTACCTACGAGCAGTACTTC.

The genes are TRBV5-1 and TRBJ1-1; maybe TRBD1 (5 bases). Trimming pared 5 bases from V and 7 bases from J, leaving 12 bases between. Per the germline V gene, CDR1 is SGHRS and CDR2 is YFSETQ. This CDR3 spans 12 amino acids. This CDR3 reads CASSVGENEAFF. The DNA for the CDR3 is TGCGCCAGCAGTGTGGGGGAGAATGAAGCTTTCTTT.

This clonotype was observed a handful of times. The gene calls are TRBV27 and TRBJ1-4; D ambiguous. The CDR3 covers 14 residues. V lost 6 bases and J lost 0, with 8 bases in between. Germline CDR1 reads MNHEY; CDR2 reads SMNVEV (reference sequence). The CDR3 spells CASRPGTTNEKLFF. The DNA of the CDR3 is TGTGCCAGCAGACCGGGGACAACTAATGAAAAACTGTTTTTT.

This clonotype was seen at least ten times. The DNA for the CDR3 is TGTGCCAGCAGCTTAGGACTAGTGATCCACGAGCAGTACTTC. Translated: CASSLGLVIHEQYF. The chain links TRBV11-3 to TRBJ2-7, with D perhaps TRBD2 (6 bases). Per the germline V gene, CDR1 is SGHNT and CDR2 is YENEEA. Trimming took 1 base from V and 5 from J, leaving 12 bases between them. CDR3 length equals 14 residues.

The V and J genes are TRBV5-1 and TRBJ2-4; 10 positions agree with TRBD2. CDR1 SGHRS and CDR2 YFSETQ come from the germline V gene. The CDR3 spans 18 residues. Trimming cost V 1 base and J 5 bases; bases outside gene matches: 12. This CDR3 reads CASSLSSGGDSGENIQYF. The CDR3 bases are TGCGCCAGCAGCTTGTCTAGCGGGGGTGACTCAGGGGAAAACATTCAGTACTTC.

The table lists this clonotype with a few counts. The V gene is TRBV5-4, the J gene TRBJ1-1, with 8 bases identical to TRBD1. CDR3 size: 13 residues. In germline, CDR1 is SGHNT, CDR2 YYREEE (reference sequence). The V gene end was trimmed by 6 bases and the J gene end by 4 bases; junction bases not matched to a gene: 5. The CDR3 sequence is CASMQGAATEAFF. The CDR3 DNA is TGTGCCAGCATGCAGGGGGCGGCCACTGAAGCTTTCTTT.

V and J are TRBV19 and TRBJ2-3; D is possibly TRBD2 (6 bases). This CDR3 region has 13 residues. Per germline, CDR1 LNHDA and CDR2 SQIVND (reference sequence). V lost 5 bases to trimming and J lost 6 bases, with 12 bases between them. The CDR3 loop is CASSSSGVDTQYF. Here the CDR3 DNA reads TGTGCCAGTAGTTCCTCGGGGGTCGATACGCAGTATTTT.

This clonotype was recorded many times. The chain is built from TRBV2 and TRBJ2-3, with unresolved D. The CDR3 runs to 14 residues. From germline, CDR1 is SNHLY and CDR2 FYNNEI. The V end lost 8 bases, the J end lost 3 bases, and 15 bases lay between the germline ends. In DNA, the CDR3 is TGTGCCAGCCCACCGCTAGAAGGTACAGATACGCAGTATTTT. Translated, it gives CASPPLEGTDTQYF.

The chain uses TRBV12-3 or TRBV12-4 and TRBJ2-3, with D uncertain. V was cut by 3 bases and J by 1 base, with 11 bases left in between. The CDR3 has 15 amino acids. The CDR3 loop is CASSFPLAGTDTQYF. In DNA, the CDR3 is TGTGCCAGCAGTTTCCCCCTGGCGGGCACAGATACGCAGTATTTT.

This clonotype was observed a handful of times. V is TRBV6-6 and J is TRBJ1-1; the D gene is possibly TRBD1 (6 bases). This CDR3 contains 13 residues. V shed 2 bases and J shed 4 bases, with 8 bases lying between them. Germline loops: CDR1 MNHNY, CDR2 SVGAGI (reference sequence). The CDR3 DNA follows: TGTGCCAGCAGTTACAGGGGGTTCACTGAAGCTTTCTTT. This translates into CASSYRGFTEAFF.

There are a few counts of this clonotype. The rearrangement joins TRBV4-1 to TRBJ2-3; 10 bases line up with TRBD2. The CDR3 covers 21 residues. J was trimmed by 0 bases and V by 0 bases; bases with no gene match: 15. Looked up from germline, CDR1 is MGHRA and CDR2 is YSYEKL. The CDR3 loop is CASSQDWSGLAGARSTDTQYF. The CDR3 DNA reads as TGCGCCAGCAGCCAAGATTGGTCGGGGCTAGCGGGGGCCCGAAGCACAGATACGCAGTATTTT.

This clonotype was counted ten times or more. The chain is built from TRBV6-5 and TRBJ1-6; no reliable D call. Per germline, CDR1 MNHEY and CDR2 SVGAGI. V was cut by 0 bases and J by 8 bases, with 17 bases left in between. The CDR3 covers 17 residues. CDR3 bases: TGTGCCAGCAGTTACTCTATCAGGAGCCACGGGGATTCACCCCTCCACTTT. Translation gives CASSYSIRSHGDSPLHF.

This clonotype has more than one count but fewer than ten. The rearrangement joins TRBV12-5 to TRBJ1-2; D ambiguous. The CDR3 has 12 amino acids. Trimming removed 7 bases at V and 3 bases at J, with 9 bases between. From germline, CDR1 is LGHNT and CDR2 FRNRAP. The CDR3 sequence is CASALGDYGYTF. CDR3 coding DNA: TGTGCTAGTGCCCTGGGAGACTATGGCTACACCTTC. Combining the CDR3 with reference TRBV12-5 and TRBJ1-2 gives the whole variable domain DARVTQTPRHKVTEMGQEVTMRCQPILGHNTVFWYRQTMMQGLELLAYFRNRAPLDDSGMPKDRFSAEMPDATLATLKIQPSEPRDSAVYFCASALGDYGYTFGSGTRLTVV.

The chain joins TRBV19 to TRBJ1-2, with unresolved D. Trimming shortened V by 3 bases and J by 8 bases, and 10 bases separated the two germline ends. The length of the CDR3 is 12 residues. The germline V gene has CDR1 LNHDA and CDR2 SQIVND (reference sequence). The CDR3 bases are TGTGCCAGTAGTATCGAGGGTAGCGGCTACACCTTC. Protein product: CASSIEGSGYTF.

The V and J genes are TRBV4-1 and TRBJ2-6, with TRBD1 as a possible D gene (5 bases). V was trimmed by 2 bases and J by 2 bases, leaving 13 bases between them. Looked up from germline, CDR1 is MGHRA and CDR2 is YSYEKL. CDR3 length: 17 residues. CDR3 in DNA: TGCGCCAGCAGCCAATTCGCAGGGCTTCCTGGGGCCAACGTCCTGACTTTC. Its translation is CASSQFAGLPGANVLTF.

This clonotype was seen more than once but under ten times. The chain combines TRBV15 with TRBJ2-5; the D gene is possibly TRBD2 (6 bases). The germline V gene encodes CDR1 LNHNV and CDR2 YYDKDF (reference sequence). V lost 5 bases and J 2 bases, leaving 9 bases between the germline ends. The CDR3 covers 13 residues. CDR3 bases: TGTGCCACCAGCGATGGGGGGCAAGAGACCCAGTACTTC. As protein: CATSDGGQETQYF.

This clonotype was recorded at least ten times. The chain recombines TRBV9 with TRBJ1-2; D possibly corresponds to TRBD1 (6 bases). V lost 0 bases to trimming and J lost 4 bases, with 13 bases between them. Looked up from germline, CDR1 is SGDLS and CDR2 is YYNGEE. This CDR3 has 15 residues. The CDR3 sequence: CASSVESGEVYGYTF. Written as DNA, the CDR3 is TGTGCCAGCAGCGTAGAATCAGGGGAGGTCTATGGCTACACCTTC. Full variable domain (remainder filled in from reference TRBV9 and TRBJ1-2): DSGVTQTPKHLITATGQRVTLRCSPRSGDLSVYWYQQSLDQGLQFLIQYYNGEERAKGNILERFSAQQFPDLHSELNLSSLELGDSALYFCASSVESGEVYGYTFGSGTRLTVV.

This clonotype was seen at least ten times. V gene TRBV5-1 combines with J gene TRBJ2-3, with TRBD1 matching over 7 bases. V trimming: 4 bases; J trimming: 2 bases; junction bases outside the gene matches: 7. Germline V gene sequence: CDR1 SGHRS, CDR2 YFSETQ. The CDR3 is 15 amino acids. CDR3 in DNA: TGCGCCAGCAGCACCGGTGGGACAGACACAGATACGCAGTATTTT. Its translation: CASSTGGTDTDTQYF.